This T cell receptor beta chain comes out of a study of blood T cell repertoires in COVID-19. The wider study: The United States, Italy and Spain were the sources of the acute and convalescent COVID-19 samples. Sources were T cells, B-cell-depleted T cells, or PBMCs; the material itself was cDNA or gDNA.

Donors in Cohort 3 who had recovered were those with two negative PCRs, healthcare professional clearance, or resolution of their symptoms. This table comes from immunoSEQ multiplex PCR, and its TCRdb copy is limited to in-frame clones, with some not included. The table includes around 500,000 clones, more than 75% detected once. This CDR3 comprises 13 residues. Per the germline V gene, CDR1 is GTSNPN and CDR2 is SVGIG (reference sequence). J was trimmed by 2 bases and V by 1 base; bases with no gene match: 1. The origin of this receptor is a woman between 40 and 55 years old who had recovered from COVID-19. The rearrangement links TRBV30 to TRBJ2-7; 8 nucleotides align to TRBD2. Input material: PBMCs or T cells enriched from blood (not recorded which). DNA for the CDR3: TGTGCCTGGAGTGCGGGGGGGACCTACGAGCAGTACTTC. Protein sequence: CAWSAGGTYEQYF.